The 22 T cell receptor beta chains given below trace back to one sample, sequenced in a study of control samples from healthy donors and cancer patients. TCRdb's table, derived via immunoSEQ multiplex PCR, lists solely in-frame clones and lacks some. Of 95,000 to 120,000 clones in the sample, roughly 79% are singletons; the top ten hold 6.5%. The sequenced sample was blood. These receptors all come from a young man in good health.

The genes are TRBV6-5 and TRBJ2-7; possible D gene TRBD1, 6 bases. The CDR3 is 13 amino acids. Germline V gene sequence: CDR1 MNHEY, CDR2 SVGAGI. Trimming removed 6 bases at V and 6 bases at J, with 15 bases between. The CDR3 DNA reads as TGTGCCAGCAGCACAAAGACAGGTTCCGAGCAGTACGTC. Translation: CASSTKTGSEQYV.

The J gene is TRBJ2-7, the V gene TRBV15; tentatively, D is TRBD2 (5 bases). Germline values: CDR1 LNHNV, CDR2 YYDKDF (reference sequence). Trimming left V 0 bases short and J 3 bases short, with 12 bases between. This CDR3 has 15 amino acids. The CDR3 protein is CATSRDYVAGYEQYV. The CDR3 coding sequence is TGTGCCACCAGCAGAGACTATGTCGCGGGCTACGAGCAGTACGTC.

The V gene is TRBV5-6, the J gene TRBJ1-4; 7 bases fit TRBD1. V was pared by 1 base and J by 2 bases, with 2 bases of the junction left unmatched. The CDR3 consists of 15 residues. Germline V CDR1 and CDR2: SGHDT, YYEEEE. CDR3 nucleotides: TGTGCCAGCAGCTTGATCAGGGGGACTAATGAAAAACTGTTTTTT. Its translation is CASSLIRGTNEKLFF.

The chain couples TRBV19 to TRBJ1-3, with 7 bases aligning to TRBD1. The V gene end was trimmed by 9 bases and the J gene end by 0 bases; junction bases not matched to a gene: 11. The V gene's germline CDR1 is LNHDA and CDR2 SQIVND (reference sequence). There are 16 residues in the CDR3. This CDR3 reads CASKRTGASSGNTIYF. CDR3 nucleotide sequence: TGTGCCAGCAAAAGAACAGGGGCGAGCTCTGGAAACACCATATATTTT.

The J gene is TRBJ1-5, the V gene TRBV7-2; no firm D call. The CDR3 contains 14 residues. Germline CDR1 and CDR2: SGHTA and FQGNSA. The germline V and J ends were trimmed by 6 bases and 4 bases, with 13 bases remaining between them. CDR3 region: CASSKGPRNQPQHF. In nucleotides, the CDR3 is TGTGCCAGCAGTAAAGGGCCCAGAAATCAGCCCCAGCATTTT.

The chain employs TRBV4-1 and TRBJ1-2; tentative D call: TRBD1 (5 bases). V lost 0 bases, J lost 3 bases, and 11 bases lay in between. Germline V gives CDR1 MGHRA, CDR2 YSYEKL. The CDR3 is 15 amino acids. In DNA, the CDR3 is TGCGCCAGCAGCCAAGATCGGGGGAGGTACTATGGCTACACCTTC. It encodes CASSQDRGRYYGYTF.

The V gene is TRBV24-1, the J gene TRBJ2-2; D remains ambiguous. CDR1 and CDR2 from the germline V gene are KGHDR and SFDVKD. With 5 bases removed from V and 7 bases from J, the gap between germline ends came to 7 bases. This CDR3 has 12 amino acids. CDR3 region: CATSVGSGELFF. The DNA of the CDR3 is TGTGCCACCAGTGTTGGTAGCGGGGAGCTGTTTTTT.

V and J are TRBV7-9 and TRBJ2-5, with TRBD2 matching over 13 bases. Germline V gives CDR1 SEHNR, CDR2 FQNEAQ (reference sequence). The CDR3 extends over 17 amino acids. J gave up 5 bases and V 6 bases, and 12 bases lay outside the gene matches. The CDR3 DNA follows: TGTGCCAGCAGACCTCGGACTAGCGGGGGTGGCGGGGAGACCCAGTACTTC. It codes for CASRPRTSGGGGETQYF.

The rearrangement joins TRBV6-1 to TRBJ1-1, with D unresolved. Trimming removed 2 bases from V and 4 bases from J, with 14 bases in between. Germline lookup yields CDR1 MNHNS and CDR2 SASEGT. There are 15 residues in the CDR3. The CDR3 reads CASSEYRAPFTEAFF. In DNA form, the CDR3 reads TGTGCCAGCAGTGAATATAGGGCCCCTTTCACTGAAGCTTTCTTT.

V gene TRBV6-6 combines with J gene TRBJ1-1; D gene unclear. V lost 2 bases to trimming and J lost 0 bases, with 10 bases between them. CDR1 is MNHNY and CDR2 is SVGAGI in the germline V gene (reference sequence). The CDR3 has 15 amino acids. The DNA for the CDR3 is TGTGCCAGCAGTTACCCTCCAGCACTGAACACTGAAGCTTTCTTT. This encodes CASSYPPALNTEAFF.

The rearrangement links TRBV21-1 to TRBJ2-5; TRBD2 is the table's D call, not checked against the DNA. TRBV21-1 is assigned pseudogene status. The CDR3 sequence is 17 residues long. The CDR3 region has the DNA TGTGCCAGCAGCAAAAAGGATAGCGGGGGCCGGCAAGAGACCCAGTACTTC. Translated: CASSKKDSGGRQETQYF.

The chain recombines TRBV4-2 with TRBJ2-3; 7 nucleotides agree with TRBD1. This CDR3 comprises 16 residues. Germline CDR1 is LGHNA and CDR2 is YNFKEQ. With 3 bases clipped from V and 4 bases from J, the junction kept 10 bases outside the gene matches. This CDR3 reads CASSQPDRVPPDTQYF. CDR3 coding DNA: TGTGCCAGCAGCCAGCCCGACAGGGTTCCCCCAGATACGCAGTATTTT.

The gene calls are TRBV30 and TRBJ2-3, with D possibly matching TRBD1 (6 bases). Per the germline V gene, CDR1 is GTSNPN and CDR2 is SVGIG (reference sequence). This CDR3 is 18 amino acids long. V lost 0 bases to trimming and J lost 1 base, with 20 bases between them. DNA for the CDR3: TGTGCCTGGAGTGTCGGGGAATTAGTGGGGGCGCGCACAGATACGCAGTATTTT. It translates to CAWSVGELVGARTDTQYF.

CDR3 loop: CASSQVGGWDEQFF. The CDR3 DNA follows: TGTGCCAGCAGCCAAGTCGGAGGGTGGGATGAGCAGTTCTTC. The chain is built from TRBV3-1 (or the pseudogene TRBV3-2) and TRBJ2-1; a weak D match, TRBD2 (6 bases). Germline CDR1 LGHDT, CDR2 YNNKEL (reference sequence). The CDR3 is 14 amino acids. V was trimmed by 1 base and J by 8 bases, leaving 12 bases between them.

Only a few counts were recorded for this clone. The chain is built from TRBV19 and TRBJ1-5, with a possible D match to TRBD1 (5 bases). CDR3 length: 13 amino acids. Germline-derived CDR1 and CDR2 are LNHDA and SQIVND (reference sequence). Trimming removed 7 bases from V and 3 bases from J, with 10 bases in between. CDR3 protein: CASKGVYNQPQHF. In nucleotides, the CDR3 is TGTGCCAGTAAAGGGGTATACAATCAGCCCCAGCATTTT.

The CDR3 DNA is TGTGCCAGCACCCTTATGGGAGATGGCACCGGGGAGCTGTTTTTT. Encoded protein: CASTLMGDGTGELFF. The V call is TRBV6-6, the J call TRBJ2-2, with D perhaps matching TRBD2 (5 bases). The CDR3 runs 15 residues. Germline-derived CDR1 and CDR2 are MNHNY and SVGAGI (reference sequence). The V end lost 7 bases, the J end lost 4 bases, and 16 bases lay between the germline ends.

This chain connects TRBV7-2 to TRBJ2-2, with 8 bases aligning to TRBD2. Germline V lookup: CDR1 SGHTA, CDR2 FQGNSA. This CDR3 spans 18 amino acids. With V trimmed by 3 bases and J by 5 bases, 14 bases remained unmatched. The CDR3 nucleotides are TGTGCCAGCAGCTTCCTACTGCCGGGACTAGGGGTTACCGGGGAGCTGTTTTTT. Protein sequence: CASSFLLPGLGVTGELFF.

V gene TRBV4-1 combines with J gene TRBJ2-3; 8 positions match TRBD2. CDR3 size: 17 residues. The germline V gene encodes CDR1 MGHRA and CDR2 YSYEKL. With 0 bases clipped from V and 4 bases from J, the junction kept 9 bases outside the gene matches. The CDR3 bases are TGCGCCAGCAGCCAAGAGGCCGGGACTAGAAGACCAGATACGCAGTATTTT. Protein: CASSQEAGTRRPDTQYF.

A single count supports this clone. The chain combines TRBV7-9 with TRBJ1-1; no reliable D call. The CDR3 is 12 amino acids. CDR1 is SEHNR and CDR2 is FQNEAQ in the germline V gene (reference sequence). Trimming took off 2 bases at V and 4 bases at J, with 5 bases between the two ends. Here the CDR3 DNA reads TGTGCCAGCAGCTTAAAGGTCACTGAAGCTTTCTTT. Encoded protein: CASSLKVTEAFF. The full variable domain, its missing parts supplied by reference TRBV7-9 and TRBJ1-1, is DTGVSQNPRHKITKRGQNVTFRCDPISEHNRLYWYRQTLGQGPEFLTYFQNEAQLEKSRLLSDRFSAERPKGSFSTLEIQRTEQGDSAMYLCASSLKVTEAFFGQGTRLTVV.

The rearrangement links TRBV6-5 to TRBJ1-4; 10 positions match TRBD1. Per germline, CDR1 MNHEY and CDR2 SVGAGI. V lost 6 bases and J lost 2; bases outside the gene matches: 0. The CDR3 consists of 14 residues. The CDR3 reads CASRDRGTNEKLFF. CDR3 coding DNA: TGTGCCAGCAGGGACAGGGGGACTAATGAAAAACTGTTTTTT.

The chain recombines TRBV10-3 with TRBJ2-7; 7 nucleotides match TRBD1. From germline, CDR1 is ENHRY and CDR2 SYGVKD. V lost 5 bases, J lost 2 bases, and 9 bases stayed unmatched. CDR3 size: 15 residues. In nucleotides, the CDR3 is TGTGCCATCAGTTTCGGGCAGGGGGTGACCTACGAGCAGTACGTC. Translated, it gives CAISFGQGVTYEQYV.

The chain couples TRBV9 to TRBJ1-5; weak D call: TRBD1 (5 bases). V was cut by 4 bases and J by 4 bases, with 15 bases left in between. Germline CDR1 reads SGDLS; CDR2 reads YYNGEE. The CDR3 is made up of 15 amino acids. The CDR3 sequence: CASSRDPQENQPQHF. DNA for the CDR3: TGTGCCAGCAGCCGGGACCCCCAGGAAAATCAGCCCCAGCATTTT.